The subject of this entry is one T cell receptor (beta chain). Its matching antigen is unknown. Per the original methods: Patient CD8+ clones exceeding 1% seldom corresponded to published virus-specific TCRB sequences. Some clones are missing from TCRdb's copy, which holds only in-frame ones; the method was immunoSEQ multiplex PCR. V and J calls and clone size are given by that table; D and trimming were obtained from the DNA. The repertoire holds tens of thousands of clones, with about 82% as singletons. The source of the sample is a study of somatic mutations in cytotoxic T cells in rheumatoid arthritis. Background on the study: Before any treatment began, roughly 30 ml EDTA peripheral blood was collected from patients right after diagnosis.

V was pared by 2 bases and J by 6 bases, with 7 bases of the junction left unmatched. Germline-derived CDR1 and CDR2 are LNHNV and YYDKDF (reference sequence). This CDR3 comprises 16 residues. The study, taken as a whole, reports: Among rheumatoid arthritis patients and age-matched healthy controls, CD8+ T-cell clonality was not significantly different. An age-related increase in CD8+ clonality was seen in rheumatoid arthritis patients but not in healthy controls.

The receptor comes from an adult with rheumatoid arthritis. V gene TRBV15 combines with J gene TRBJ1-2; 12 bases line up with TRBD1. Specimen: CD8+ T cells sorted from blood. The CDR3 spells CATSRWGDRGHDGYTF. For the CDR3, the DNA is TGTGCCACCAGCAGATGGGGGGACAGGGGGCATGATGGCTACACCTTC.